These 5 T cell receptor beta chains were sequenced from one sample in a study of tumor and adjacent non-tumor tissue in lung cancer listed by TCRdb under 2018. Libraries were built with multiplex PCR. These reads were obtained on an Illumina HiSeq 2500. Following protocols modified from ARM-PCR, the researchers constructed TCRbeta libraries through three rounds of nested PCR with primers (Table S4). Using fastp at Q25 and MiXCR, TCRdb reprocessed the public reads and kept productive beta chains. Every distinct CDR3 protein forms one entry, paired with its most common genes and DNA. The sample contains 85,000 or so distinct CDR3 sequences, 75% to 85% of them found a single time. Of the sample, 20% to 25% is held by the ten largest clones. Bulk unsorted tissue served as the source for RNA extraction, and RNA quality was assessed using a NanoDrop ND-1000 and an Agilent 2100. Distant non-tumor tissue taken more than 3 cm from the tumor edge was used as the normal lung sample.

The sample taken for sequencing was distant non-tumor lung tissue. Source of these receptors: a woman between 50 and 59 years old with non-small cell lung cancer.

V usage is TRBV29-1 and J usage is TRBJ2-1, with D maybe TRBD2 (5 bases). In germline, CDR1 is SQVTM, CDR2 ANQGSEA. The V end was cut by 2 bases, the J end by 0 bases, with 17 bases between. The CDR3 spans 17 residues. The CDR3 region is CSVERFDGITSYNEQFF. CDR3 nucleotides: TGCAGCGTTGAAAGGTTCGACGGGATAACCTCCTACAATGAGCAGTTCTTC.

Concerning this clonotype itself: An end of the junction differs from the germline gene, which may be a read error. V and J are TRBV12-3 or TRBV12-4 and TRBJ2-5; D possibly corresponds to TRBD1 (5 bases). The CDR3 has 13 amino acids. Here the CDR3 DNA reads TGTGCCAGCGGCCTCGGGCAGGGTCAGACCCACTACTTC. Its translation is CASGLGQGQTHYF.

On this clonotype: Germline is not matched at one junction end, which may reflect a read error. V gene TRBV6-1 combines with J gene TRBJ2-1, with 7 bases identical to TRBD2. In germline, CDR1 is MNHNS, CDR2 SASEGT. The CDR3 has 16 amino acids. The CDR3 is CATSESLGGPSNEQFF. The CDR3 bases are TGTGCCACCAGTGAATCGCTGGGAGGGCCCAGCAATGAGCAGTTCTTC.

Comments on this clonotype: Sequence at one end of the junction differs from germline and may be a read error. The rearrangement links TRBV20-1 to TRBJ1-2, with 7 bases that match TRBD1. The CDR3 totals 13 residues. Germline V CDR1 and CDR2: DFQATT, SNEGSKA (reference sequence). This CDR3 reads CSANPRDSYGNTF. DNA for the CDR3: TGCAGTGCTAACCCCCGGGACAGCTATGGCAACACCTTC.

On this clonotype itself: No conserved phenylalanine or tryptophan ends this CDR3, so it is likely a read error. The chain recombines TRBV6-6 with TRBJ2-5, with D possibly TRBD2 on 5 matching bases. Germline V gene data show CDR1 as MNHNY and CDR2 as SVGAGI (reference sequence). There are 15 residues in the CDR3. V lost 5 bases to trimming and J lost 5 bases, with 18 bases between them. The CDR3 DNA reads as TGTGCCAGCAGTCCCCCGGACCCAGCTAGCGAGACCCAGTACTTA. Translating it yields CASSPPDPASETQYL.